This TCR beta chain is drawn from a study of T cells after yellow fever vaccination. MiXCR was run by TCRdb on the 5' RACE reads, yielding one entry per CDR3 protein. Of some 320,000 distinct CDR3 sequences in the sample, approximately 4% were seen once. At least ten counts were recorded for this clonotype. Germline CDR1 is LGHNA and CDR2 is YNFKEQ. V shed 0 bases and J shed 2 bases, with 11 bases lying between them. The CDR3 extends over 15 amino acids. The sequence was obtained from a man in his late teens or twenties who received the YFV17D yellow fever vaccine. The chain is built from TRBV4-2 and TRBJ2-7; maybe TRBD2 (6 bases). The sample was PBMCs, taken 5 days after the yellow fever booster vaccination. CDR3 residues: CASSQDLAPAYEQYF. CDR3 DNA: TGTGCCAGCAGCCAAGATCTAGCGCCTGCCTACGAGCAGTACTTC.